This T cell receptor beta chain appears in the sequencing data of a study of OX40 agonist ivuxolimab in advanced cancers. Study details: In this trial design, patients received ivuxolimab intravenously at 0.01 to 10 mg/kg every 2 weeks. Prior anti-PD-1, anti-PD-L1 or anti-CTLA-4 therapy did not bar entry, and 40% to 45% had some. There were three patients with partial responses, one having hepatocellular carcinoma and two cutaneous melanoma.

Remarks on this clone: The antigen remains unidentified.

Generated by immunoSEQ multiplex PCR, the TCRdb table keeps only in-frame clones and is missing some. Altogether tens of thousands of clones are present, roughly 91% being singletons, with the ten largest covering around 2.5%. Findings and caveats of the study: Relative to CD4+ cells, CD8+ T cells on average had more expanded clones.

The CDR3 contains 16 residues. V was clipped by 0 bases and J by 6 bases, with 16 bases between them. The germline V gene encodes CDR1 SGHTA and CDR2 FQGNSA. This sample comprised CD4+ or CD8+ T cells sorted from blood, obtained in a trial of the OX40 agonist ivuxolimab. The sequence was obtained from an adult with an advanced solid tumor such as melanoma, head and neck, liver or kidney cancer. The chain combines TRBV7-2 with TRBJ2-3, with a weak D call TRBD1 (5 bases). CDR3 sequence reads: CASSLASRAVRDTQYF. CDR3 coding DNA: TGTGCCAGCAGCTTAGCTAGCAGGGCCGTTAGGGATACGCAGTATTTT.